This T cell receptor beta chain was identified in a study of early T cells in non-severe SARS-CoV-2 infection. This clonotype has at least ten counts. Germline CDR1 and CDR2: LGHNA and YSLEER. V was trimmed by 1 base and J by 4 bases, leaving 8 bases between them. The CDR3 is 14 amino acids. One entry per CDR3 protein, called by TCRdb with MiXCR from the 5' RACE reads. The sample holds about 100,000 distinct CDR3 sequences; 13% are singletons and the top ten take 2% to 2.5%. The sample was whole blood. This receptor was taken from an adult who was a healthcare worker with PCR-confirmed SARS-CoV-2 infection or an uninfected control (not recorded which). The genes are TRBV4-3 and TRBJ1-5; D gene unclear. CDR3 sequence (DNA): TGCGCCAGCAGCCAAGCCCACGGGAATCAGCCCCAGCATTTT. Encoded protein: CASSQAHGNQPQHF.